This entry is about one T cell receptor (beta chain). Its antigen remains undetermined. No per-base quality is available; no much larger clone lies one base away. The sample is drawn from a study of T cell responses to AZD1222 COVID-19 vaccine (dated by TCRdb to about 2021). At the level of the whole study: AZD1222 recipients whose second dose came at about 4 weeks and those whose second dose came at about 12 weeks were combined into one group, since spike-specific TCR depth and breadth did not differ between the two schedules. Enrollment into the trials was organized by age into subgroups of 18-55, 56-69 and 70-plus years, and those subgroups contained roughly 150, 30 and 60 TCR-sequenced participants, respectively. TCR sequencing was performed for 230 to 250 trial participants, of whom some 200 were given two doses of AZD1222 and 26 were given two doses of MenACWY control vaccine.

Study-wide findings and limitations: Participants were mostly white British and included more females than males, and it was suggested by the authors that clonal diversity may have been underestimated. After two AZD1222 doses, both the breadth and the depth of spike-specific TCRs were significantly higher than at day 0 and than in MenACWY recipients. Because no samples from the day 14 peak response were available, repertoires could be characterized only after the peak T cell response. Conclusions about previously exposed vaccinees are limited because only five to seven AZD1222 recipients were SARS-CoV-2 seropositive at baseline. CD4 TCRs associated with the vaccine covered the entire spike protein, and the dominant responses were in regions 160-218 and 743-854. In the small 56-69-year group, the increase in depth fell short of significance, most likely because of low power. Nearly half of unique spike-specific TCRs reportedly recognized epitopes outside regions mutated in the B.1.351 and B.1.1.7 variants.

The CDR3 regions of human TCRbeta chains were analyzed by immunosequencing. In the authors' own workflow: TCRs in the repertoires were compared against a reference library of SARS-CoV-2-specific TCRs that had been generated with the MIRA antigen-specificity platform. Breadth meant the fraction of unique TCRs that were SARS-CoV-2-associated, whereas depth meant the fraction of total T cells that were SARS-CoV-2-associated. Using the MIRA data, each spike-specific TCR was assigned both to the spike region to which the TCR was reactive and to a CD4 or CD8 class. Log10-transformed breadth and depth values were compared by one-way ANOVA with Sidak's multiple comparisons tests. TCRdb limited this immuneACCESS table to in-frame rearrangements with V and J called. A share of clones is missing; checked studies link under half to unresolved V genes, and the rest is unexplained. Clone size and V and J calls were adopted from that table, with D and trimming inferred from the DNA. The sample includes roughly 56,000 clones, with approximately 85% observed a single time. The biggest ten clones account for more than 13% of the sample.

Per the publication, the time point label means: baseline before first vaccination. Vaccinee samples were obtained from the UK trials COV001 and COV002, which included a single-blind randomized controlled phase 2/3 trial of AZD1222 (ChAdOx1 nCoV-19) in healthy adults. For TCRbeta chain sequencing, PBMC samples from trial participants were taken at day 0 and at day 28 after the second dose. From a lookup of the germline V gene (reference sequence), CDR1 and CDR2 are LGHDT and YNNKEL. Relative to germline, V is missing 4 bases and J is missing 6 bases, with 6 bases of the junction outside any gene match. From the cysteine through the phenylalanine, the CDR3 covers 15 amino acids. Just the 45-base CDR3 DNA is kept, in frame starting at base 1.

The sequencing here drew on peripheral blood, taken on day 0 of AZD1222 vaccination. The clonotype originates from an adult in good health. Rearrangement joined TRBV3-1 (or the pseudogene TRBV3-2) to TRBJ2-3; the junction holds 11 bases that match TRBD2. Read as DNA, the sequence is TGTGCCAGCAGCCCACTAGCGGGGGCCCAGGATACGCAGTATTTT. Its product reads: CASSPLAGAQDTQYF.